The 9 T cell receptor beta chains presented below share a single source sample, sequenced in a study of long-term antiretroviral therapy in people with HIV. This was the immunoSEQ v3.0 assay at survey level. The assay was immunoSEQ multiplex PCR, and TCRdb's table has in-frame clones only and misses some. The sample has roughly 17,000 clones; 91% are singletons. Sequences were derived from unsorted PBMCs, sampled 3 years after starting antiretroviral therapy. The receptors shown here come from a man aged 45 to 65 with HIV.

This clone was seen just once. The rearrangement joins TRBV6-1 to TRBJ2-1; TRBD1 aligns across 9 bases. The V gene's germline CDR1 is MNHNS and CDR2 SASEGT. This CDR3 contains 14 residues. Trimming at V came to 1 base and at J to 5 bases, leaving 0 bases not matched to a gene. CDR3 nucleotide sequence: TGTGCCAGCAGTGAAGGGACAGGGGACAATGAGCAGTTCTTC. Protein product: CASSEGTGDNEQFF.

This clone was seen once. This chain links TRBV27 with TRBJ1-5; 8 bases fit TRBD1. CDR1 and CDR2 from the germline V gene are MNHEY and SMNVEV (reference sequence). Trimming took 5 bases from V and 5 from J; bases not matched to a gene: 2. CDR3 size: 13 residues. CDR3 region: CASSAQGDQPQHF. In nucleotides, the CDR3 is TGTGCCAGCAGTGCACAGGGGGATCAGCCCCAGCATTTT.

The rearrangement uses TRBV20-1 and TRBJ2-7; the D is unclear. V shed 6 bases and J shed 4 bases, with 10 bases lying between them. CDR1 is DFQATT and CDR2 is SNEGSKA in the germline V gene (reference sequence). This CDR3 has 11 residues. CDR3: CSAALDYEQYF. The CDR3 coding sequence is TGCAGTGCCGCCCTAGATTACGAGCAGTACTTC.

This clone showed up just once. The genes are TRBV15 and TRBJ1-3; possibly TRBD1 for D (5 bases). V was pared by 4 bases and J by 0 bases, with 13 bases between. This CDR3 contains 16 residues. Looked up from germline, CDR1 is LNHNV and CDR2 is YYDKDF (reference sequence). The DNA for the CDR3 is TGTGCCACCAGCACCGGGGGTGCTCGCTCTGGAAACACCATATATTTT. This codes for CATSTGGARSGNTIYF. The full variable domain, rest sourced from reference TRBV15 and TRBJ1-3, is DAMVIQNPRYQVTQFGKPVTLSCSQTLNHNVMYWYQQKSSQAPKLLFHYYDKDFNNEADTPDNFQSRRPNTSFCFLDIRSPGLGDTAMYLCATSTGGARSGNTIYFGEGSWLTVV.

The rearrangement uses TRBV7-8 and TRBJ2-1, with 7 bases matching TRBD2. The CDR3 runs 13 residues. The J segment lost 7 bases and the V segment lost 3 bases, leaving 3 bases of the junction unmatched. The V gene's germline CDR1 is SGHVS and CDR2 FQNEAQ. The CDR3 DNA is TGTGCCAGCAGCTTCCTACTAGCGAATGAGCAGTTCTTC. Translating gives CASSFLLANEQFF.

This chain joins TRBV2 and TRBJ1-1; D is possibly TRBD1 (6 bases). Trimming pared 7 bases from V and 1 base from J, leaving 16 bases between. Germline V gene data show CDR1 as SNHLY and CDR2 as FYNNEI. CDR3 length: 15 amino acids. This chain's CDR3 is CASTAMTGRNTEAFF. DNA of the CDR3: TGTGCCAGCACTGCTATGACAGGCCGGAACACTGAAGCTTTCTTT.

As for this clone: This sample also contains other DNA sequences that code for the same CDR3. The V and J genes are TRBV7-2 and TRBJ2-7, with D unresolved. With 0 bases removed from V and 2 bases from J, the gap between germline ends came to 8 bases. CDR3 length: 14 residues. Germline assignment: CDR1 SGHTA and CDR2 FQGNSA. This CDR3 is CASSLATRTYEQYF. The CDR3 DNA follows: TGTGCCAGCAGCTTAGCTACGCGCACCTACGAGCAGTACTTC. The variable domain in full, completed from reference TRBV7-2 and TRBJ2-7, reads GAGVSQSPSNKVTEKGKDVELRCDPISGHTALYWYRQSLGQGLEFLIYFQGNSAPDKSGLPSDRFSAERTGGSVSTLTIQRTQQEDSAVYLCASSLATRTYEQYFGPGTRLTVT.

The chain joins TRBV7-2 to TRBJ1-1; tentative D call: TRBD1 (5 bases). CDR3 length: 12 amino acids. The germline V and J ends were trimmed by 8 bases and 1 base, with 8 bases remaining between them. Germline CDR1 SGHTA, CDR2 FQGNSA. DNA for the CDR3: TGTGCCAGCCATACAGGGAACACTGAAGCTTTCTTT. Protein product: CASHTGNTEAFF.

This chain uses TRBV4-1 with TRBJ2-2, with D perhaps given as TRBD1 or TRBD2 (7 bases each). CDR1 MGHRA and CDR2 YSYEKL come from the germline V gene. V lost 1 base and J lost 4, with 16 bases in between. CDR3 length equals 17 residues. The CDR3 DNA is TGCGCCAGCAGCCAAGTTCGGGGCAGGGGGGGCACCGGGGAGCTGTTTTTT. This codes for CASSQVRGRGGTGELFF.